This T cell receptor beta chain stems from a study of shared clonotypes between healthy human individuals. Broader study findings: Clonotype sharing across a handful of donors was observed for about 5.5% of naive CD4 clonotypes. Generally, naive subsets (rather than memory subsets) showed larger estimated richness. Among donors, clonotype sharing was expected to be affected by sequencing depth.

Positively selected for CCR7, the CD45RO-negative cells used as naive CD8 cells excluded terminally differentiated effector memory CD45RA+ cells. Profiling relied on immunoSEQ multiplex PCR, and the TCRdb table lists in-frame clones only, not all of them. The repertoire includes around 2,000,000 clones, about 95% of them detected once, and 0.85% to 1.2% sits in the top ten. V trimming: 0 bases; J trimming: 10 bases; junction bases outside the gene matches: 8. Germline V gene sequence: CDR1 LGHNA, CDR2 YSLEER. The CDR3 runs 15 residues. Comment on this clone: Antigen specificity is unknown.

Material for sequencing was naive CD8+ T cells sorted from blood. The receptor was derived from a man younger than 35 in good health. This rearrangement joins TRBV4-3 to TRBJ2-1; 8 bases are a match to TRBD1. The CDR3 loop reads CASSQDWAGGTEQFF. CDR3 coding DNA: TGCGCCAGCAGCCAAGATTGGGCAGGGGGCACCGAGCAGTTCTTC.